This T cell receptor beta chain was captured in a study of CD8 T cell repertoires and HIV-1 epitope variants. Across the study: IL-2, IL-7 and IL-15 were added on days 3 and 7 of roughly ten-day cultures.

This clone was counted a single time. Antigen unknown. Looked up from germline, CDR1 is SGHDT and CDR2 is YYEEEE. V shed 4 bases and J shed 6 bases, with 15 bases lying between them. This CDR3 has 14 amino acids. TCRdb's copy holds only in-frame clones and misses some; the assay was immunoSEQ multiplex PCR. Of a few thousand clones in the sample, about 66% were seen once. V and J are TRBV5-6 and TRBJ2-3; D gene uncertain. Sample: cultured CD8+ T cells derived from PBMCs. The source is a male donor with HIV. The CDR3 protein is CASSPPVSADTQYF. The CDR3 nucleotides read TGTGCCAGCAGCCCCCCCGTCTCGGCGGATACGCAGTATTTT.